This section outlines one T cell receptor beta chain sequence together with its context. Its matching antigen is unknown. The data are from a study of blood T cells in healthy people across ages. Overall study results and limits: Age advanced and TCR beta diversity per million T cells fell, roughly linearly.

The use of a sample-barcoded 5' primer and a J-beta primer mix characterized a second PCR of about 7 to 12 cycles. At least 2.5 million CDR3-containing paired-end reads were obtained per sample. TCRdb reprocessed the 5' RACE reads with MiXCR, giving one entry per CDR3 protein. The sample has more than 1.4 million distinct CDR3 sequences, around 42% seen once. This TCR derives from a woman younger than 35 in good health. Sample: blood.

CDR3: CASSPESSSETQYF. In DNA, the CDR3 is TGTGCCAGCAGCCCCGAGAGTAGCTCAGAGACCCAGTACTTC. This rearrangement joins TRBV3-1 to TRBJ2-5; D is unclear. In germline, CDR1 is LGHDT, CDR2 YNNKEL (reference sequence). The CDR3 covers 14 residues. Trimming removed 4 bases from V and 4 bases from J, with 13 bases in between.